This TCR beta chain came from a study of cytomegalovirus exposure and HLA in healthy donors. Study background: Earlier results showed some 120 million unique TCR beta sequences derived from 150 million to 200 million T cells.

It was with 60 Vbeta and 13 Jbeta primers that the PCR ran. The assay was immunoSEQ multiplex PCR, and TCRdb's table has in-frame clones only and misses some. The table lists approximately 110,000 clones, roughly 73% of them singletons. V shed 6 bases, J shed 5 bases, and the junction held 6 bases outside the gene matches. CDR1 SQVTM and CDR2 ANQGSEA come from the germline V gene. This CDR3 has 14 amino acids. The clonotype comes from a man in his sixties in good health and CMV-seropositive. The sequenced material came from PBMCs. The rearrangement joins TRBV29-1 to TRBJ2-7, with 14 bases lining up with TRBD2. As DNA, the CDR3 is TGCAGCGTGGGTGGACTAGCGGGGGGCGACGAGCAGTACTTC. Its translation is CSVGGLAGGDEQYF.